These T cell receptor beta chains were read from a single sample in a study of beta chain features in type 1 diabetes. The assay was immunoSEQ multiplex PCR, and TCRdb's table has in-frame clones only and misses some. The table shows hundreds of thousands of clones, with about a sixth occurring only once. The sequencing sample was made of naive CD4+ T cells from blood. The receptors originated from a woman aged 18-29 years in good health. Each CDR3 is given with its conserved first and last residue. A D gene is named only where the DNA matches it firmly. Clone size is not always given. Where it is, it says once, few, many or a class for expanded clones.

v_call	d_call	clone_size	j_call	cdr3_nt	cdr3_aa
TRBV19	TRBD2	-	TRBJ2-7	TGTGCCAGTAGTATTCGGCGGGAGAGCTACGAGCAGTACTTC	CASSIRRESYEQYF
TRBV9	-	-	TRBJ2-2	TGTGCCAGCAGCGTAGGAACCCCGAGGACCGGGGAGCTGTTTTTT	CASSVGTPRTGELFF
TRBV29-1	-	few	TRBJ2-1	TGCAGCGTGGTCGATGGTAGCTCCTACAATGAGCAGTTCTTC	CSVVDGSSYNEQFF
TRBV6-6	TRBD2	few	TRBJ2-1	TGTGCCAGCGCCCCACAGACTAGCGGTTACAATGAGCAGTTCTTC	CASAPQTSGYNEQFF
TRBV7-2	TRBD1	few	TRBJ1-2	TGTGCCAGCAGCTTAGAGATTTCGGACAGGGATGGCTACACCTTC	CASSLEISDRDGYTF
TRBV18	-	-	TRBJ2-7	TGTGCCAGCTCACCTAGCGGAATGAGCTCCTACGAGCAGTACTTC	CASSPSGMSSYEQYF
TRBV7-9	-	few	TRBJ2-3	TGTGCCAGCAGCTTAGCAGGGGGAAATACGCAGTATTTT	CASSLAGGNTQYF
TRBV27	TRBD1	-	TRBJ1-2	TGTGCCAGCAGTTTAGTTTTTCCGTCGAGGACAGGGGTGTATGGCTACACCTTC	CASSLVFPSRTGVYGYTF
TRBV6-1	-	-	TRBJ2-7	TGTGCCAGTGGACTGAGATACGAGCAGTACTTC	CASGLRYEQYF
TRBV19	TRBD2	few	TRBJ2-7	TGTGCCAGTAGTCGGTTAGCGGGGAGCTCCTACGAGCAGTACTTC	CASSRLAGSSYEQYF
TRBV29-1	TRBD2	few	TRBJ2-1	TGCAGCGGGTTCTTAGCGGGAGGCTACAATGAGCAGTTCTTC	CSGFLAGGYNEQFF
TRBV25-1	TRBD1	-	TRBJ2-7	TGTGCCAGCAGCTCATCAGGGGGCACGGCCTACGAGCAGTACTTC	CASSSSGGTAYEQYF
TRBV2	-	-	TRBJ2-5	TGTGCCAGCAGTGATCCGGCCAGGTTGAAGACCCAGTACTTC	CASSDPARLKTQYF
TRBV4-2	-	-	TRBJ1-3	TGTGCCAGCAGCCGTTCCCGAGGGGGTATGGAAGGAAACACCATATATTTT	CASSRSRGGMEGNTIYF
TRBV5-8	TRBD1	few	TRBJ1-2	TGTGCCAGCAGCCTTTGGAGACAGGGGAATGGCTACACCTTC	CASSLWRQGNGYTF
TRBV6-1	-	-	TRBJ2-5	TGTGCCAGCAGTGAATTTTTGGTCAGGAAAGAGACCCAGTACTTC	CASSEFLVRKETQYF
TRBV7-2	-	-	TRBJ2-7	TGTGCCAGCAGCTTAAATTTAATCCGAAGCGACGAGCAGTACTTC	CASSLNLIRSDEQYF
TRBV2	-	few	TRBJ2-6	TGTGCCAGCATCCGTAGGGAGATCATACCCGGCTCTGGGGCCAACGTCCTGACTTTC	CASIRREIIPGSGANVLTF
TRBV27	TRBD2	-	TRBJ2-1	TGTGCCAGCAGTTTCGGCGGGAGAGGCAATGAGCAGTTCTTC	CASSFGGRGNEQFF
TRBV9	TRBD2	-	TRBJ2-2	TGTGCCAGCAGCGTAGGCGGGAGGGCCACCGGGGAGCTGTTTTTT	CASSVGGRATGELFF
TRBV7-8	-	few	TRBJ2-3	TGTGCCAGCAGCCATTACCAGGGAAATCCCACAGATACGCAGTATTTT	CASSHYQGNPTDTQYF
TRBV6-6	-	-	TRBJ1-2	TGTGCCAGCAGTTCGGAGACAGGACTAAACTATGGCTACACCTTC	CASSSETGLNYGYTF
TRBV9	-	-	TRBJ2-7	TGTGCCAGCAGCTTGACAGGTAACAACTACGAGCAGTACTTC	CASSLTGNNYEQYF
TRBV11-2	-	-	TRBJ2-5	TGTGCCAGCAGCTTAGCAGGGTTGAGGGAGACCCAGTACTTC	CASSLAGLRETQYF
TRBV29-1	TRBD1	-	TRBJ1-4	TGCAGCGTAGGGCCAGGGGGGAATGAAAAACTGTTTTTT	CSVGPGGNEKLFF
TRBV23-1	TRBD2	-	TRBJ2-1	TGCGCCAGCAGTTCTTTGACTAGCGGGAAATACAATGAGCAGTTCTTC	CASSSLTSGKYNEQFF
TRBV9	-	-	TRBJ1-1	TGTGCCAGCAGCTCCCGAGGAGGACCTGAAGCTTTCTTT	CASSSRGGPEAFF
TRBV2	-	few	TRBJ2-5	TGTGCCAGCAGTGGGGACTTCGGCGATGAGACCCAGTACTTC	CASSGDFGDETQYF
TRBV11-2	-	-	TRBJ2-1	TGTGCCAGCAGCCCAGAGAGGGAGGCGTACAATGAGCAGTTCTTC	CASSPEREAYNEQFF
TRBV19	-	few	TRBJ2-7	TGTGCCAGTAGTACCCGTAGCGGAACCTACGAGCAGTACTTC	CASSTRSGTYEQYF
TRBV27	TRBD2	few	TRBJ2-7	TGTGCCAGCAGTTTGGGCGGGAGCCGATTCGAGCAGTACTTC	CASSLGGSRFEQYF
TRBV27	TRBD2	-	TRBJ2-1	TGTGCCAGCAGTGCACGTTTAGCGGGGGAGCAGTTCTTC	CASSARLAGEQFF